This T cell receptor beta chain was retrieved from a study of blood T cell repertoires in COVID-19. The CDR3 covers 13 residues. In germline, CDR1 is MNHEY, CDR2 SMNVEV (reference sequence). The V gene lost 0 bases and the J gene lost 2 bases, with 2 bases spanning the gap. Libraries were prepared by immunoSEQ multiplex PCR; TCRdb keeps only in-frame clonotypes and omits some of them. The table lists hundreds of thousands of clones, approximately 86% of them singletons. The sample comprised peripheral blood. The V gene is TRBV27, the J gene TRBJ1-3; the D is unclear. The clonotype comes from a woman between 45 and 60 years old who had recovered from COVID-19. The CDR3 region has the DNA TGTGCCAGCAGTTTATCCGCTGGAAACACCATATATTTT. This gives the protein CASSLSAGNTIYF.